This T cell receptor beta chain is drawn from a study of vaccination and CD4 T cells after COVID-19 (dated by TCRdb to between 2020 and 2023). General notes on the study: Convalescent patients had a positive SARS-CoV-2 result on nasal swab PCR, and of these patients, 8 or 9 had mild disease and one had severe disease. Post-vaccine blood samples were obtained a median of approximately 74 days after the second vaccine dose, with a range of about 14 to 241 days. Each participant got two doses of either the Pfizer-BioNTech BNT162b2 vaccine (n=8) or the Moderna mRNA-1273 vaccine (n=2). Control cultures used a CEFX viral epitope pool as positive control, an HIV-1 Nef peptide pool as negative control, or no peptide. Post-COVID blood samples from convalescent patients were collected a median of roughly 100 days after diagnosis, with a range of roughly 35 to 170 days. The convalescent cohort included six males and four females, with two Hispanic individuals, seven Caucasians, two Asians and one multiracial person. In 10 COVID-19 convalescent patients and a few infection-naive healthy vaccine recipients, researchers compared the spike-specific CD4+ TCR repertoire from before mRNA vaccination with the repertoire from after. For stimulating the cultures, overlapping spike peptide pools were used, derived from SARS-CoV-2 as well as from the common cold coronaviruses HCoV-NL63, HCoV-OC43 and HCoV-229E. Results and caveats for the whole study, not just this receptor: In convalescent patients, a median approximately 83% of post-vaccine SARS-CoV-2-reactive clones were detected only after vaccination, and vaccine-specific priming was suggested by this finding. Relatively few convalescent patients were included in the study, and early timepoints after natural infection were not analyzed. An increase in the median number of SARS-CoV-2-reactive clonotypes from around 20 after infection to some 38 after vaccination was observed, but the change was not found to be significant. In convalescent patients, nearly all vaccine-specific clones (304 of 307) were found to be mono-reactive for SARS-CoV-2 spike rather than cross-reactive with common cold coronaviruses.

What this sample's treatment or condition label stands for: roughly nine-day PBMC culture with coronavirus spike peptide pools or control peptides (ViraFEST assay). The ViraFEST assay, used in the study, expanded antigen-specific T cells with peptide pools and then identified the expanded clonotypes through TCR sequencing. The convalescent patients' positive SARS-CoV-2 PCR tests were from March to December 2020, which was before the Alpha, Beta and Delta variants emerged in the United States. Each well held 2.2 million or so PBMCs cultured with roughly 10 ug/ml peptide pools in IMDM containing approximately 5% human AB serum and approximately 10 IU/ml IL-2. On days 3 and 7, half of the culture medium was replaced with fresh IL-2-containing medium. CD4+ T cells were isolated after 10 days of culture through negative selection using the EasySep CD4+ T cell isolation kit. Ficoll-Paque Plus gradient centrifugation was used to isolate PBMCs from whole blood, and the isolated PBMCs were then either used fresh or cryopreserved at -140C. Each culture condition was generally run in triplicate wells.

CDR1 MNHNS and CDR2 SASEGT are derived from the germline V gene. Including the terminal cysteine and phenylalanine, the CDR3 comprises 15 residues. The DNA shown is the 45-base CDR3, in frame from base 1. At the junction V is shortened by 0 bases and J by 3 bases, with 10 bases in between. Remarks on this clonotype: It lacks a known antigen. No clone much larger than this one lies a single base away; base qualities are absent.

The library came from PCR. At the Johns Hopkins FTIC core, DNA from the cultured CD4+ T cells underwent TCR sequencing with the Oncomine TCR Beta short-read assay. Genomic DNA was extracted from the cultured CD4+ T cells with the QIAamp micro DNA kit. Oncomine TCR Beta libraries made from cultured CD4+ T cells were pooled using unique dual indexes and sequenced on an Illumina iSeq 100. As for the original processing: Non-productive sequences were filtered out, and CDR3s that did not start with C, did not end with F or W, or were shorter than 7 amino acids were discarded. The MANAFEST web application identified antigen-specific clonotypes by comparing peptide-stimulated wells against reference wells and other culture wells. To be called positive, a clone needed an FDR below 0.05, an odds ratio above 5, and a productive frequency above 0.1% in at least two of three replicate wells. Clonotypes that were significantly expanded in both SARS-CoV-2 spike wells and at least one common cold coronavirus spike condition were defined as cross-reactive. Using R version 3.6.1, CDR3 homology was evaluated through Levenshtein distances (stringdist) along with unrooted phylogenetic trees (ape). TCRdb reworked the public reads: Q25 trimming with fastp, MiXCR clone assembly, productive beta chains retained. Each CDR3 protein gets just one entry, which takes the most common genes and DNA from the rows behind it. The V and J calls were determined by TCRdb, not by the authors. In all, the sample holds 10,000 or so distinct CDR3 sequences, and about 51% of those were seen once. The leading ten clones occupy about 40% of the sample.

The clonotype originates from a human donor who had recovered from COVID-19. The source material was CD4+ T cells from blood, cultured in vitro. The rearrangement combines TRBV6-1 with TRBJ2-3; confidence is insufficient to name the D gene. For the CDR3, the sequence is CASSEALVGTDTQYF. The base sequence is TGTGCCAGCAGTGAAGCTCTGGTGGGGACAGATACGCAGTATTTT.